The clone carrying this TCR beta chain was observed a single time. This specimen comes from a study of blood T cell repertoires in COVID-19. The CDR3 totals 13 residues. The V and J ends lost 0 bases and 9 bases respectively, with 12 bases between them. Germline CDR1 is SGHTA and CDR2 is FQGTGA. Clones were read by immunoSEQ multiplex PCR, and TCRdb kept only the in-frame ones, dropping some. Of around 80,000 clones listed, about 73% are singletons. This rearrangement joins TRBV7-3 to TRBJ2-7, with D unclear. This clonotype was obtained from a man between 50 and 59 years old with active or convalescent COVID-19. What was sequenced was peripheral blood. The CDR3 region has the DNA TGTGCCAGCAGCTTAACTCTGACGGAGCCGCAGTACTTC. Protein product: CASSLTLTEPQYF.